The entry below gives a single T cell receptor (beta chain) sequence along with its context. This PCR relied on a set of 60 Vbeta primers and 13 Jbeta primers. The protocol was immunoSEQ multiplex PCR, while the TCRdb copy is restricted to in-frame clones and leaves out a portion. This sample has about 160,000 clones, with around 75% found just once. The sample comes from a study of cytomegalovirus exposure and HLA in healthy donors. The sequenced sample was PBMCs. The sequence came from a human donor in good health.

CDR3: CASSPGLSGANVLTF. CDR3 bases: TGTGCCAGCAGTCCTGGGCTTTCTGGGGCCAACGTCCTGACTTTC. This chain joins TRBV6-4 and TRBJ2-6; no definite D call. There are 15 residues in the CDR3. Germline values: CDR1 MRHNA, CDR2 SNTAGT. Trimming left V 5 bases short and J 1 base short, with 9 bases between.